What follows is one T cell receptor (beta chain) and its context. Sequenced by immunoSEQ multiplex PCR; TCRdb stores in-frame clones only, minus some. The sample has hundreds of thousands of clones, around 90% seen once. It was CD45RO-negative cells, positively selected for CCR7, that made up naive CD8 cells, with terminally differentiated effector memory CD45RA+ cells excluded. Each of the donors was a healthy adult who was HIV-negative and had not had a recent acute infection or vaccination. This CDR3 comprises 17 residues. Germline CDR1 SQVTM, CDR2 ANQGSEA. V dropped 1 base and J dropped 3 bases, with 22 bases sitting between them. The data stem from a study of shared clonotypes between healthy human individuals.

The rearrangement uses TRBV29-1 and TRBJ2-7; TRBD1 might be the D (7 bases). The sequence was collected from a man younger than 45 in good health. Sequenced input: naive CD8+ T cells sorted from blood. In DNA form, the CDR3 reads TGCAGCGTTGAAGGCACCGGGGGTGGGACAGTCTTCTACGAGCAGTACTTC. It yields the protein CSVEGTGGGTVFYEQYF.